What follows are 9 T cell receptor beta chains derived from one specimen sequenced in a study of shared clonotypes between healthy human individuals. The method was immunoSEQ multiplex PCR; TCRdb's version includes in-frame clones alone and lacks a portion of them. This sample has 950,000 to 1,100,000 clones; 75% occur once, and the top ten carry roughly 1.5%. Sequenced input: memory CD4+ T cells sorted from blood. Specified subset: CD45RA-negative fraction. These receptors came from a man between 18 and 35 years old in good health.

The V gene is TRBV7-2, the J gene TRBJ1-5; D remains ambiguous. CDR1 and CDR2 from the germline V gene are SGHTA and FQGNSA. Trimming stripped 2 bases from V and 0 bases from J, with 8 bases between. The CDR3 contains 15 residues. In DNA form, the CDR3 reads TGTGCCAGCAGCTTACTCGGGGATAGCAATCAGCCCCAGCATTTT. Its protein is CASSLLGDSNQPQHF.

This chain connects TRBV6-5 to TRBJ2-3, with TRBD1 matching 7 bases. The V and J ends lost 6 bases and 2 bases, in that order; junction bases with no gene match: 2. This CDR3 comprises 13 residues. Germline CDR1 is MNHEY and CDR2 is SVGAGI. The CDR3 spells CASRDRHTDTQYF. As DNA, the CDR3 is TGTGCCAGCAGGGACAGGCACACAGATACGCAGTATTTT.

The genes are TRBV27 and TRBJ2-7, with 9 bases fitting TRBD1. V dropped 8 bases and J dropped 0; count of bases not matched to a gene: 2. CDR1 is MNHEY, CDR2 SMNVEV, per germline (reference sequence). The CDR3 extends over 13 amino acids. The CDR3 nucleotides are TGTGCCAGCTGGGACAGGGACTCCTACGAGCAGTACTTC. Translation: CASWDRDSYEQYF.

The rearrangement links TRBV9 to TRBJ1-1, with D unresolved. V lost 3 bases to trimming and J lost 4 bases, with 10 bases between them. The CDR3 extends over 13 amino acids. Germline values: CDR1 SGDLS, CDR2 YYNGEE. CDR3 bases: TGTGCCAGCAGCGCGACCCCCCGCACTGAAGCTTTCTTT. This encodes CASSATPRTEAFF.

With regard to this clone: This CDR3 is also generated by other DNA sequences in the sample. The chain couples TRBV6-5 to TRBJ1-2; 7 nucleotides align to TRBD1. The trim removed 0 bases at V and 5 bases at J, leaving 0 bases unmatched. Germline V CDR1 and CDR2: MNHEY, SVGAGI. The CDR3 sequence is 13 residues long. The DNA of the CDR3 is TGTGCCAGCAGTTACTCGACAGGGTATGGCTACACCTTC. Its translation is CASSYSTGYGYTF.

The chain has TRBV18 and TRBJ1-4, with 7 positions matching TRBD1. This CDR3 spans 16 amino acids. Germline assignment: CDR1 KGHSH and CDR2 LQKENI. J was trimmed by 0 bases and V by 1 base; bases with no gene match: 2. Here the CDR3 reads CASSPLGTATNEKLFF. In DNA, the CDR3 is TGTGCCAGCTCACCACTTGGGACAGCAACTAATGAAAAACTGTTTTTT.

This chain joins TRBV18 and TRBJ2-7; 9 bases are shared with TRBD2. This CDR3 contains 13 residues. Germline CDR1 KGHSH, CDR2 LQKENI. The ends lost 4 bases at V and 12 bases at J; junction bases unmatched: 10. CDR3 DNA sequence: TGTGCCAGCTCACGGGTAGCGGGAGAGATCTCGTACTTC. This translates into CASSRVAGEISYF.

This clone was observed once. The chain combines TRBV11-3 with TRBJ1-2; D is ambiguous. This CDR3 region has 17 residues. Trimming removed 1 base at V and 0 bases at J, with 15 bases between. Germline V gene lookup returns CDR1 SGHNT and CDR2 YENEEA. The CDR3 is CASSLGSTATPNYGYTF. In DNA form, the CDR3 reads TGTGCCAGCAGCTTAGGGAGTACGGCGACGCCTAACTATGGCTACACCTTC.

CDR3 nucleotides: TGTGCCAGCGGGGGGGAATATGGCTACACCTTC. As protein: CASGGEYGYTF. V and J are TRBV2 and TRBJ1-2, with TRBD1 as a possible D gene (5 bases). Germline assignment: CDR1 SNHLY and CDR2 FYNNEI. V lost 8 bases and J lost 5, with 9 bases in between. The CDR3 is 11 amino acids.